A selection of T cell receptor beta chains follows, all from one sample in a study of blood T cells in healthy people across ages. TCRdb fed the 5' RACE reads into MiXCR, producing one record per CDR3 protein. The sample lists around 990,000 distinct CDR3 sequences; less than 45% were seen once. The specimen sequenced was blood. The source of these receptors is a young man in good health. Each CDR3 is given with its conserved first and last residue. The D gene is left open where the match is weak. Not every row has a clone size; where given, it reads once, few, many or a size class.

d_gene	abundance	len	v_gene	j_gene	CDR3aa	CDR3nt
.	few	15	TRBV10-3	TRBJ2-1	CAISEGGTLYNEQFF	TGTGCCATCAGTGAGGGCGGGACTTTATACAATGAGCAGTTCTTC
.	.	15	TRBV4-3	TRBJ2-5	CASSLRGGRYNEQYF	TGCGCCAGCAGCTTAAGGGGGGGCCGGTACAATGAGCAGTACTTC
.	few	14	TRBV6-5	TRBJ1-2	CASSYSARFYGYTF	TGTGCCAGCAGTTACTCGGCCCGGTTCTATGGCTACACCTTC
.	.	17	TRBV7-8	TRBJ2-7	CASSLASADWSPYEQYF	TGTGCCAGCAGCTTAGCTTCGGCGGACTGGAGCCCCTACGAGCAGTACTTC
.	.	13	TRBV29-1	TRBJ1-1	CSVNRVGNTEAFF	TGCAGCGTGAACAGGGTAGGGAACACTGAAGCTTTCTTT
.	few	14	TRBV12-3/TRBV12-4	TRBJ2-4	CASSPEGQGNIQYF	TGTGCCAGCAGCCCGGAAGGCCAAGGAAACATTCAGTACTTC
.	few	10	TRBV7-2	TRBJ2-7	CASSGFEQYF	TGTGCCAGCAGCGGGTTCGAGCAGTACTTC
.	.	13	TRBV10-3	TRBJ1-1	CAISDYRESEAFF	TGTGCCATCAGTGATTACAGGGAGAGTGAAGCTTTCTTT
TRBD2	few	19	TRBV7-4	TRBJ2-3	CASSLEGLAGAPSTDTQYF	TGTGCCAGCAGCTTAGAGGGCCTAGCGGGGGCCCCTAGCACAGATACGCAGTATTTT
.	.	11	TRBV7-9	TRBJ1-2	CATKGVHGNTF	TGTGCCACGAAGGGGGTCCATGGCAACACCTTC
.	.	12	TRBV20-1	TRBJ2-4	CSAGDKRGIQYF	TGCAGTGCTGGGGACAAAAGGGGCATTCAGTACTTC
TRBD1	.	13	TRBV5-1	TRBJ2-7	CTSSVDRENEQYF	TGCACCAGCAGCGTCGACAGGGAAAATGAGCAGTACTTC
.	once	13	TRBV30	TRBJ1-1	CAWSSWGGTEAFF	TGTGCCTGGAGTTCTTGGGGGGGGACTGAAGCTTTCTTT
TRBD1	.	15	TRBV5-5	TRBJ2-7	CASSRYSTGGYEQYF	TGTGCCAGCAGCAGATACTCGACAGGGGGCTACGAGCAGTACTTC
.	few	13	TRBV20-1	TRBJ1-6	CSVESSYNSPLHF	TGCAGTGTCGAGAGCTCCTATAATTCACCCCTCCACTTT
TRBD2	.	10	TRBV6-6	TRBJ2-7	CATFSGDQYF	TGTGCCACCTTCAGCGGGGACCAGTACTTC
TRBD1	.	18	TRBV5-5	TRBJ1-5	CASSRTGDLVYSNQPQHF	TGTGCCAGCAGTAGGACAGGGGACCTCGTGTATAGCAATCAGCCCCAGCATTTT
.	.	12	TRBV29-1	TRBJ1-2	CSVEGGACGYTF	TGCAGCGTTGAGGGGGGTGCGTGTGGCTACACCTTC
TRBD2	.	15	TRBV14	TRBJ2-7	CASSQEGTSVCEQYF	TGTGCCAGCAGCCAAGAAGGGACTAGCGTTTGCGAGCAGTACTTC
TRBD1	few	13	TRBV29-1	TRBJ1-2	CSVIKRDSGGYTF	TGCAGCGTGATAAAGCGGGACAGTGGGGGCTACACCTTC
.	few	15	TRBV11-1	TRBJ2-7	CASSLENSPAYEQYF	TGTGCCAGCAGCTTAGAAAATTCCCCCGCCTACGAGCAGTACTTC